These T cell receptor beta chains were read from a single sample in a study of blood T cell repertoires in COVID-19. Sequencing was performed with immunoSEQ multiplex PCR; in TCRdb, only in-frame clones are kept and a portion is missing. Here the sample spans 140,000 or so clones, roughly 89% being singletons. Sequenced input: peripheral blood. Receptor source: a woman aged 45-65 years with active or convalescent COVID-19. The CDR3 runs from the conserved cysteine through the conserved F or W. Fields, in order: V gene, J gene, clone size, D gene, CDR3 DNA, CDR3 protein. D genes are given only for firm matches. Clone size is given for some rows only: seen once, a few or many times, or a class if the clone is expanded.

V gene: TRBV29-1; J gene: TRBJ2-1; clone size: NA; D gene: TRBD1; CDR3 DNA: TGCAGCGTCCGAGGTGCGCCCGGGACAGTTAATGAGCAGTTCTTC; CDR3 protein: CSVRGAPGTVNEQFF
V gene: TRBV15; J gene: TRBJ1-1; clone size: NA; D gene: NA; CDR3 DNA: TGTGCCACCAGCAGATACCGGGGGAACACTGAAGCTTTCTTT; CDR3 protein: CATSRYRGNTEAFF
V gene: TRBV29-1; J gene: TRBJ1-1; clone size: once; D gene: NA; CDR3 DNA: TGCAGCGTTGAAAGGGGCGGCGGGAGGGGAGCTTTCTTT; CDR3 protein: CSVERGGGRGAFF
V gene: TRBV14; J gene: TRBJ2-5; clone size: NA; D gene: NA; CDR3 DNA: TGTGCCAGCAGCCAAGATTTGACAGGTGTTGGGGAGACCCAGTACTTC; CDR3 protein: CASSQDLTGVGETQYF
V gene: TRBV12-3/TRBV12-4; J gene: TRBJ2-3; clone size: NA; D gene: NA; CDR3 DNA: TGTGCCAGCACTCCCGGGAATACGCAGTATTTT; CDR3 protein: CASTPGNTQYF
V gene: TRBV5-5; J gene: TRBJ1-5; clone size: NA; D gene: NA; CDR3 DNA: TGTGCCAGCAGCTTGAGGGGAGGGAATCAGCCCCAGCATTTT; CDR3 protein: CASSLRGGNQPQHF
V gene: TRBV28; J gene: TRBJ2-7; clone size: NA; D gene: NA; CDR3 DNA: TGTGCCAGCAGTTTATTCCGGTTATACGAGCAGTACTTC; CDR3 protein: CASSLFRLYEQYF
V gene: TRBV6-6; J gene: TRBJ1-6; clone size: NA; D gene: NA; CDR3 DNA: TGTGCCAGCAGTTACGAAGCATATAATTCACCCCTCCACTTT; CDR3 protein: CASSYEAYNSPLHF
V gene: TRBV4-1; J gene: TRBJ1-3; clone size: NA; D gene: NA; CDR3 DNA: TGCGCCAGCAGCCAGGACAGAAATGGAAACACCATATATTTT; CDR3 protein: CASSQDRNGNTIYF
V gene: TRBV7-2; J gene: TRBJ1-4; clone size: NA; D gene: NA; CDR3 DNA: TGTGCCAGCAGCTTAGTCGTCGGAACTAATGAAAAACTGTTTTTT; CDR3 protein: CASSLVVGTNEKLFF
V gene: TRBV6-2/TRBV6-3; J gene: TRBJ1-2; clone size: NA; D gene: NA; CDR3 DNA: TGTGCCAGCAGTTTCGCAGGGCTTACTGGCTACACCTTC; CDR3 protein: CASSFAGLTGYTF
V gene: TRBV19; J gene: TRBJ2-3; clone size: NA; D gene: TRBD2; CDR3 DNA: TGTGCCAGTAGTAAGACTAGCGGGGAAGATACGCAGTATTTT; CDR3 protein: CASSKTSGEDTQYF
V gene: TRBV28; J gene: TRBJ2-7; clone size: NA; D gene: TRBD1; CDR3 DNA: TGTGCCAGCAGCGATCTCAGGGGGCGCAACTACGAGCAGTACTTC; CDR3 protein: CASSDLRGRNYEQYF
V gene: TRBV7-2; J gene: TRBJ1-1; clone size: NA; D gene: NA; CDR3 DNA: TGTGCCAGCAGCTTAAGCCGGGTCGCTGAAGCTTTCTTT; CDR3 protein: CASSLSRVAEAFF
V gene: TRBV2; J gene: TRBJ1-3; clone size: NA; D gene: NA; CDR3 DNA: TGTGCCAGCAGTGATAGCGGAAGCTCTGGAAACACCATATATTTT; CDR3 protein: CASSDSGSSGNTIYF